This T cell receptor beta chain was observed in a study of vaccination and CD4 T cells after COVID-19. Study overall: Post-vaccine sample collection happened at a median of approximately 74 days after dose two, ranging 14 to 241. No peptide, an HIV-1 Nef pool, or a CEFX pool was what each control culture received.

Sequenced with the Oncomine TCR Beta short-read assay was DNA taken from cultured CD4+ T cells. A single record per CDR3 protein comes from TCRdb applying MiXCR to the PCR reads. The profile shows 3,500 to 4,500 distinct CDR3 sequences, under 30% of them singletons. Germline CDR1 MNHEY, CDR2 SMNVEV (reference sequence). Trimming removed 6 bases from V and 2 bases from J; junction bases left unmatched: 5. The length of the CDR3 is 15 residues. Noted treatment: roughly 11-day PBMC culture with coronavirus spike peptide pools or control peptides (ViraFEST assay). It was before the COVID-19 pandemic (2011-2018) that the unexposed donor's CD4+ T cells were collected. T cells were expanded with peptide pools, and expanded clonotypes were identified by TCR sequencing. PBMC cultures, at two million cells per well, received about 9.4 IU/ml IL-2 and 9 to 10 ug/ml peptide pools. By share, this clonotype counts as medium-sized. The antigen is unknown.

The chain joins TRBV27 to TRBJ1-5; 9 nucleotides line up with TRBD1. The clonotype was recovered from a human donor in good health. Sequencing input: CD4+ T cells from blood, cultured in vitro. CDR3 residues: CASSPRQGGNQPQHF. CDR3 nucleotides: TGTGCCAGCAGCCCCCGACAGGGGGGCAATCAGCCCCAGCATTTT.